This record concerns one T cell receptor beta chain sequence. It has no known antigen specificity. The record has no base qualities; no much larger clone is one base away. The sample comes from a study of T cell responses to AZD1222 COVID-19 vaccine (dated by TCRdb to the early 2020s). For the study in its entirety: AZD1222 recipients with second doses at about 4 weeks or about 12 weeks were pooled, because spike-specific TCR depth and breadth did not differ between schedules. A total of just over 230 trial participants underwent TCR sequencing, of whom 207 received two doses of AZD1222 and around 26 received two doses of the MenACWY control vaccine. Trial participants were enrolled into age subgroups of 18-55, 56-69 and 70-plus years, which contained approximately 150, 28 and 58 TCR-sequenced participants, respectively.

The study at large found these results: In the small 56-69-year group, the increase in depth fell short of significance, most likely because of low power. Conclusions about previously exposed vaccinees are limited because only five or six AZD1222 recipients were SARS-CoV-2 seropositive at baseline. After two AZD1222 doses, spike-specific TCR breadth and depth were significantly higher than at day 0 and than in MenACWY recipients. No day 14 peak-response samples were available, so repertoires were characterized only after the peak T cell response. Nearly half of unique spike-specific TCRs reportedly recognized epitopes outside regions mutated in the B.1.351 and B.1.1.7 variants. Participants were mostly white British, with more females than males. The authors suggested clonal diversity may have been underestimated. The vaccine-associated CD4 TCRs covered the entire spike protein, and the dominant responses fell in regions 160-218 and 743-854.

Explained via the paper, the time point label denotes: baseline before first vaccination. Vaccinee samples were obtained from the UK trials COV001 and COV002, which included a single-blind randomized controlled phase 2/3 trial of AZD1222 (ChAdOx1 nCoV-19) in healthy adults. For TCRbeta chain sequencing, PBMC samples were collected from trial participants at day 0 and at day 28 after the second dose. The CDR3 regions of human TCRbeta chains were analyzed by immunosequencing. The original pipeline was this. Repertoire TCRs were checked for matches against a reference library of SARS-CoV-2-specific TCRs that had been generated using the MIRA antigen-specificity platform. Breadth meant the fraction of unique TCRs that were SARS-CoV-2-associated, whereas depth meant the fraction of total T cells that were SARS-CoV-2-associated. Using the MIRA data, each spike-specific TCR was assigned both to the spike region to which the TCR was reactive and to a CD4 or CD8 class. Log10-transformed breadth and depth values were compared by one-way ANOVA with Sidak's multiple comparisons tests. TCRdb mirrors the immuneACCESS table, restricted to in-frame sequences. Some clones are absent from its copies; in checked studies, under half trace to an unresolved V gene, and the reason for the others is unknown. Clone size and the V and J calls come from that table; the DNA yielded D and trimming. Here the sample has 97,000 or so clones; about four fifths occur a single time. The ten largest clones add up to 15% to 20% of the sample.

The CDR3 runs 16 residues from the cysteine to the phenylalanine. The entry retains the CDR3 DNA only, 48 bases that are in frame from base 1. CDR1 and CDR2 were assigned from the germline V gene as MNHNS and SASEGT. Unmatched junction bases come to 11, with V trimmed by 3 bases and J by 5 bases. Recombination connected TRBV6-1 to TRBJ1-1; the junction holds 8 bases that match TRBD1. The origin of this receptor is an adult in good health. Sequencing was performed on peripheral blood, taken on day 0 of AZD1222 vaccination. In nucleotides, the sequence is TGTGCCAGCAGTGAGTGGGCAGGGGGCGGGATTACTGAAGCTTTCTTT. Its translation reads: CASSEWAGGGITEAFF.